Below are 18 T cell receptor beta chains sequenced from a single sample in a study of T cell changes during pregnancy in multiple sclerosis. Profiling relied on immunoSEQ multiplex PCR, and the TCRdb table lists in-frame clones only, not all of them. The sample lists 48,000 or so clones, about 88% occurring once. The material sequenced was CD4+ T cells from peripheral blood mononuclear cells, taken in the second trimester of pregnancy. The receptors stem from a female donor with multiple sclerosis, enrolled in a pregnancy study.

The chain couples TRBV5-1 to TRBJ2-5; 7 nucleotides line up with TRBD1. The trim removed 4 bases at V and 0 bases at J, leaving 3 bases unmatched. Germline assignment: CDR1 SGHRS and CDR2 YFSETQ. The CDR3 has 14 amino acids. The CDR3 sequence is CASSPGQHQETQYF. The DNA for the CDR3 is TGCGCCAGCAGCCCGGGACAGCACCAAGAGACCCAGTACTTC.

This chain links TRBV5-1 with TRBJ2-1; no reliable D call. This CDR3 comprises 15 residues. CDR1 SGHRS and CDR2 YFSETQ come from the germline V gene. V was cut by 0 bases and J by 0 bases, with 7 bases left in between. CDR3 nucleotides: TGCGCCAGCAGCTTGGAAATGAGCTCCTACAATGAGCAGTTCTTC. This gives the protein CASSLEMSSYNEQFF. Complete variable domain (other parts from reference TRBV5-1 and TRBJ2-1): KAGVTQTPRYLIKTRGQQVTLSCSPISGHRSVSWYQQTPGQGLQFLFEYFSETQRNKGNFPGRFSGRQFSNSRSEMNVSTLELGDSALYLCASSLEMSSYNEQFFGPGTRLTVL.

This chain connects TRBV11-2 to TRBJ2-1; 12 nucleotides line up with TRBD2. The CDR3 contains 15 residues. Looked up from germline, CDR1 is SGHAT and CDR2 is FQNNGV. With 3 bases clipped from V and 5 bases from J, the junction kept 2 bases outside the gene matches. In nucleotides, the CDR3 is TGTGCCAGCAGCTTGACTAGCGGGAGAAACAATGAGCAGTTCTTC. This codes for CASSLTSGRNNEQFF.

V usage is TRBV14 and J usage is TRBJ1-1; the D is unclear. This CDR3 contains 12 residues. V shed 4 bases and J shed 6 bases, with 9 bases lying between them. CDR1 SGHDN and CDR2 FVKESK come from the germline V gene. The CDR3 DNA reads TGTGCCAGCAGCCGTTTCTGGCCTGAAGCTTTCTTT. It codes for CASSRFWPEAFF. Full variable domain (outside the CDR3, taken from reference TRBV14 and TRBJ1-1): EAGVTQFPSHSVIEKGQTVTLRCDPISGHDNLYWYRRVMGKEIKFLLHFVKESKQDESGMPNNRFLAERTGGTYSTLKVQPAELEDSGVYFCASSRFWPEAFFGQGTRLTVV.

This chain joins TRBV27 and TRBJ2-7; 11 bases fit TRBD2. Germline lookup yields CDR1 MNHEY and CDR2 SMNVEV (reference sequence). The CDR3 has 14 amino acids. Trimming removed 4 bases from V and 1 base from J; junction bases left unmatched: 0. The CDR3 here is CASSWTSGSYEQYF. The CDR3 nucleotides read TGTGCCAGCAGTTGGACTAGCGGGTCCTACGAGCAGTACTTC.

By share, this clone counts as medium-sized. The CDR3 here is CASSFSNTEAFF. The DNA of the CDR3 is TGTGCCAGCAGTTTCTCGAACACTGAAGCTTTCTTT. V gene TRBV28 combines with J gene TRBJ1-1; the D is unclear. The CDR3 is 12 amino acids. V lost 3 bases, J lost 1 base, and 3 bases lay in between. The germline gives CDR1 MDHEN, CDR2 SYDVKM.

CDR3 bases: TGCGCCAGCAGCTTGGAGGGGGGGGAGAATCAGCCCCAGCATTTT. Amino acids: CASSLEGGENQPQHF. The chain carries TRBV5-1 and TRBJ1-5, with D possibly TRBD1 on 6 matching bases. V lost 0 bases to trimming and J lost 4 bases, with 11 bases between them. Germline V lookup: CDR1 SGHRS, CDR2 YFSETQ. The CDR3 covers 15 residues.

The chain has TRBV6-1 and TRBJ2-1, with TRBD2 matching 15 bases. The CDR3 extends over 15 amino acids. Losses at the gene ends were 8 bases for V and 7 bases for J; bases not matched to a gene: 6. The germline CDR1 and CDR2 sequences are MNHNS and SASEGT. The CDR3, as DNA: TGTGCCAGCGGGGGGACTAGCGGGAGGACGAATGAGCAGTTCTTC. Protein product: CASGGTSGRTNEQFF.

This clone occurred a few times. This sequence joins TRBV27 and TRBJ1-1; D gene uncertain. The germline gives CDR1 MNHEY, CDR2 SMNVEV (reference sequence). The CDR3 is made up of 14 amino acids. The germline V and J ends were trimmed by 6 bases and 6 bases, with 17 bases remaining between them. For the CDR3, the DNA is TGTGCCAGCAGACTGATGTTGGGGAGCGCTGAAGCTTTCTTT. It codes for CASRLMLGSAEAFF.

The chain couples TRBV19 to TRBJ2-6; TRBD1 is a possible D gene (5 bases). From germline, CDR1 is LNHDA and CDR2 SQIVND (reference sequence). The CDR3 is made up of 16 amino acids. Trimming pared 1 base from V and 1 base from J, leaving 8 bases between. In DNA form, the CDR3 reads TGTGCCAGTAGTATAGCTAAGGGGTCTGGGGCCAACGTCCTGACTTTC. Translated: CASSIAKGSGANVLTF.

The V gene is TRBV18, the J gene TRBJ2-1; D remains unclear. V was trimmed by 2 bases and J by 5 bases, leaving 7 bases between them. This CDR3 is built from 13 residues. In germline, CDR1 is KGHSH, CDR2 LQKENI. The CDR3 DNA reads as TGTGCCAGCTCACCAACTGGTAACAATGAGCAGTTCTTC. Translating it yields CASSPTGNNEQFF.

DNA for the CDR3: TGTGCCTGGAGTGTCAACGGACTAGTTCCCTACGAGCAGTACTTC. Translation gives CAWSVNGLVPYEQYF. The rearrangement links TRBV30 to TRBJ2-7; 7 nucleotides align to TRBD2. This CDR3 has 15 amino acids. CDR1 GTSNPN and CDR2 SVGIG come from the germline V gene (reference sequence). V dropped 0 bases and J dropped 2; count of bases not matched to a gene: 7.

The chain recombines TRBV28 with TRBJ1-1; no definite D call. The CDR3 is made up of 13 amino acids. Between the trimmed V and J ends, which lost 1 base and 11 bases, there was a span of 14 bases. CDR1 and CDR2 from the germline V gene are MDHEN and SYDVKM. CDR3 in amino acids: CASSLSARMEAFF. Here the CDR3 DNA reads TGTGCCAGCAGTTTATCCGCCAGAATGGAGGCTTTCTTT.

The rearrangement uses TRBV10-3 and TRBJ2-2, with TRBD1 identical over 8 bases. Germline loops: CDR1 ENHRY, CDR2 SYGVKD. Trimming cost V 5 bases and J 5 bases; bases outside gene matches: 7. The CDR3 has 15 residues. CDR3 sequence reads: CAISTGQGETGELFF. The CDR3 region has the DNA TGTGCCATCAGTACTGGACAGGGCGAAACCGGGGAGCTGTTTTTT.

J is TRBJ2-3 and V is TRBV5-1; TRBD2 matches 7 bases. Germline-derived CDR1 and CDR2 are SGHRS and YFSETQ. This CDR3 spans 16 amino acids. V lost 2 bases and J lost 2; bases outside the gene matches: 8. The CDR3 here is CASSFPAGYDTDTQYF. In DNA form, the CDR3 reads TGCGCCAGCAGCTTCCCAGCGGGATACGACACAGATACGCAGTATTTT.

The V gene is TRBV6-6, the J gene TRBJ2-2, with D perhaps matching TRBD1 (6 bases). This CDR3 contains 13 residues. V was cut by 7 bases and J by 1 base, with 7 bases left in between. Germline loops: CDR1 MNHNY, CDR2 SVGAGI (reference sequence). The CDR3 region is CASTTGNTGELFF. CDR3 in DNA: TGTGCCAGCACGACAGGGAACACCGGGGAGCTGTTTTTT.

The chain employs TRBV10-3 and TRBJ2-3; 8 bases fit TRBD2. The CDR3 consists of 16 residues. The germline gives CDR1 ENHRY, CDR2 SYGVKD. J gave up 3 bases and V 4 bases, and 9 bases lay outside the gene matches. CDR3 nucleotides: TGTGCCATCAGTGGGCAAGGAGCGGGAGCGACAGATACGCAGTATTTT. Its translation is CAISGQGAGATDTQYF.

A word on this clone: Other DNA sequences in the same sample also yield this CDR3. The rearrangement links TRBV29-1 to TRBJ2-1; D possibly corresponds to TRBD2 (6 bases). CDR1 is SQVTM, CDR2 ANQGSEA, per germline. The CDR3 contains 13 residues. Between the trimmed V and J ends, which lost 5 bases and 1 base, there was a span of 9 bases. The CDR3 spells CSVTSGSYNEQFF. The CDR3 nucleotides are TGCAGCGTTACCAGCGGGTCCTACAATGAGCAGTTCTTC.